This T cell receptor (beta chain) emerged from a study of T cell clonotyping in hematopoietic cell transplantation. Study-level findings and limits: Graft donor and pretransplant recipient Inverse Simpson Index values predicted broader posttransplant TCR diversity. After transplant, recipient diversity fell while pathologically expanded clonotypes grew through day 180.

The V gene's germline CDR1 is KGHSH and CDR2 LQKENI. The V and J ends lost 5 bases and 0 bases respectively, with 6 bases between them. The CDR3 runs 13 residues. Only in-frame clones appear in the TCRdb table, and some are missing; sequencing was by immunoSEQ multiplex PCR. The sample carries 7,000 or so clones, approximately 88% recorded once. The table lists this clone with a count of one. The antigen is undetermined. This clonotype was obtained from a male patient in his late teens or twenties who had an allogeneic stem cell transplant from a related donor, so the T cells may come from the graft donor. Some clones in this sample may be carry-over from other donors' samples. J is TRBJ2-3 and V is TRBV18, with D uncertain. Sequenced here: PBMCs, sampled 100 days after allogeneic stem cell transplant. The CDR3 is CASSLDSTDTQYF. CDR3 DNA sequence: TGTGCCAGCTCATTGGACAGCACAGATACGCAGTATTTT.